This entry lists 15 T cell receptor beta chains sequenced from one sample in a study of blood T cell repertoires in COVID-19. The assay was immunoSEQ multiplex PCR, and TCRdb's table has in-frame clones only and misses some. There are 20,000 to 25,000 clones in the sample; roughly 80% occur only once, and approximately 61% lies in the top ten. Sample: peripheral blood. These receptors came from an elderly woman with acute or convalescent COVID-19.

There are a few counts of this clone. CDR3 amino acids: CASSTGQGSKPQHF. Written as DNA, the CDR3 is TGTGCCAGCAGTACGGGACAGGGAAGTAAGCCCCAGCATTTT. The chain uses TRBV28 and TRBJ1-5; the match to TRBD1 covers 9 bases. CDR1 MDHEN and CDR2 SYDVKM come from the germline V gene. The CDR3 totals 14 residues. The V segment lost 5 bases and the J segment 8 bases; nucleotides outside the gene matches: 7.

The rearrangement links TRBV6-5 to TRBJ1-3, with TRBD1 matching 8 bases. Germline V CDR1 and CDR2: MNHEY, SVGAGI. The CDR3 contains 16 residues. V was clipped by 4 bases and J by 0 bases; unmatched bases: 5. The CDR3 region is CASSSPGQDSGNTIYF. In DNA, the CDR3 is TGTGCCAGCAGTTCTCCGGGACAGGACTCTGGAAACACCATATATTTT.

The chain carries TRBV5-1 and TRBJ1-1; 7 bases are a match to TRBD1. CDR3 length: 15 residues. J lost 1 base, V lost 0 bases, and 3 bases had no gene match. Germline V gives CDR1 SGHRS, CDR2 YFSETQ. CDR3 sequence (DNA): TGCGCCAGCAGCTTGGGGCCAGGGGGGAACACTGAAGCTTTCTTT. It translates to CASSLGPGGNTEAFF.

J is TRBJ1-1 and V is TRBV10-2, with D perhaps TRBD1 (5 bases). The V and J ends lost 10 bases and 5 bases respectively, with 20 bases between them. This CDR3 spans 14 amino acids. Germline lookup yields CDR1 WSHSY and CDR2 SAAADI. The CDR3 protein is CATNQGIGFTEAFF. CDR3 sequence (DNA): TGCGCCACGAATCAGGGAATTGGGTTTACTGAAGCTTTCTTT.

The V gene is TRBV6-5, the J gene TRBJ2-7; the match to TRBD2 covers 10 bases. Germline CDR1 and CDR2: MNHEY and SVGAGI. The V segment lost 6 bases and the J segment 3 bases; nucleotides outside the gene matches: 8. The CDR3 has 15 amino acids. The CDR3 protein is CASSFLAGEHYEQYF. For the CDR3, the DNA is TGTGCCAGCAGCTTCCTAGCGGGGGAACACTACGAGCAGTACTTC.

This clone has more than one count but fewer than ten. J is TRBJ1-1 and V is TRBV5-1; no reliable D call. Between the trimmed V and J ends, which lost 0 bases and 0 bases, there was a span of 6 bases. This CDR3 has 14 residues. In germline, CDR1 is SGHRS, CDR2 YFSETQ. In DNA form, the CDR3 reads TGCGCCAGCAGCTTGGATGGCCTGAACACTGAAGCTTTCTTT. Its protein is CASSLDGLNTEAFF.

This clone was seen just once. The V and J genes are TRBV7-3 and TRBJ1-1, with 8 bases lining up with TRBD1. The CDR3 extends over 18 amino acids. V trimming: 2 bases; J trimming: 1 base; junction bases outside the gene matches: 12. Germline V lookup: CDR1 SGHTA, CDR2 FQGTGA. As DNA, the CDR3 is TGTGCCAGCAGCTTATTATTGCCTTTCGGACAGGGGAACACTGAAGCTTTCTTT. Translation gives CASSLLLPFGQGNTEAFF.

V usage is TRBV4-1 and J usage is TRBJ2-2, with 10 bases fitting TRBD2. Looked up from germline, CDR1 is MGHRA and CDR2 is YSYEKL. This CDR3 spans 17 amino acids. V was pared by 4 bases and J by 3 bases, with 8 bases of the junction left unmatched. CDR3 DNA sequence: TGCGCCAGCAGCCCCGGGAAGCGGGGGGGGGACACCGGGGAGCTGTTTTTT. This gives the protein CASSPGKRGGDTGELFF.

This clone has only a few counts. CDR3 amino acids: CATSRFPGDGYTF. DNA for the CDR3: TGTGCCACAAGCCGTTTCCCGGGTGATGGCTACACCTTC. The rearrangement links TRBV6-5 to TRBJ1-2; D unclear. Germline values: CDR1 MNHEY, CDR2 SVGAGI. Deletions cut 10 bases from V and 6 bases from J, with 18 bases between. The CDR3 has 13 residues.

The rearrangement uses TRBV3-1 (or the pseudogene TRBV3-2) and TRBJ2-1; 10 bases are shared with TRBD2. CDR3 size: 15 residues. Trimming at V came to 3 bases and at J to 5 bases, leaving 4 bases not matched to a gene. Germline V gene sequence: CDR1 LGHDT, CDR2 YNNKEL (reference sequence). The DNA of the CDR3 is TGTGCCAGCAGCCAGGCTAGCGGGAGCCACAATGAGCAGTTCTTC. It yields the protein CASSQASGSHNEQFF.

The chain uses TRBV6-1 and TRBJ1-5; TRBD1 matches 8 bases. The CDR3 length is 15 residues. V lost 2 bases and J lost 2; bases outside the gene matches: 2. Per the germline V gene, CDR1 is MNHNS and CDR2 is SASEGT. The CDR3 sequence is CASSEWGQGNQPQHF. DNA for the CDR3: TGTGCCAGCAGTGAATGGGGACAGGGCAATCAGCCCCAGCATTTT.

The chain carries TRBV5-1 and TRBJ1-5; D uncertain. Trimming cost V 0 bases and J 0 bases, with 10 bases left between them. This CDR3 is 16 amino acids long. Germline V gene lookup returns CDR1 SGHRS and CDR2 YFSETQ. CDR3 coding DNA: TGCGCCAGCAGCTTGGGGTTGGGAGATAGCAATCAGCCCCAGCATTTT. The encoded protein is CASSLGLGDSNQPQHF.

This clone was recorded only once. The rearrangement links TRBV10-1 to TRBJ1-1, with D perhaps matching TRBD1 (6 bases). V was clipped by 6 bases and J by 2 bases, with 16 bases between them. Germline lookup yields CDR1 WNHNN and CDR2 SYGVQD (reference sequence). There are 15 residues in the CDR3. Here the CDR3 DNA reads TGCGCCAGCAGCAAGGCGGACAGTGTAAACACTGAAGCTTTCTTT. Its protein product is CASSKADSVNTEAFF.

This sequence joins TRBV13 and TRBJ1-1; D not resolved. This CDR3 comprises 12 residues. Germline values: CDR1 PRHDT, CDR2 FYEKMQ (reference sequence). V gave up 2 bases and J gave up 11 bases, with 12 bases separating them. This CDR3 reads CASSLNINSAFF. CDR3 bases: TGTGCCAGCAGCTTAAATATTAATTCGGCTTTCTTT.

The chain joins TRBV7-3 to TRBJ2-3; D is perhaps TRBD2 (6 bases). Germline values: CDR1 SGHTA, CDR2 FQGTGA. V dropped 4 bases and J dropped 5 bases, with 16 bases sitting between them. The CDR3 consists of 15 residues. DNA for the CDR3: TGTGCCAGCAGCTCGCTAGCGATTCCGGGAGATACGCAGTATTTT. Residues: CASSSLAIPGDTQYF.